This TCR beta chain was identified during a study of blood T cell repertoires in COVID-19. The overall study: Sites across the United States, Italy and Spain contributed samples from acute and convalescent COVID-19.

V gave up 5 bases and J gave up 7 bases; unmatched junction bases: 5. The CDR3 spans 13 residues. Germline lookup yields CDR1 LNHDA and CDR2 SQIVND (reference sequence). Original processing methods: The authors estimated nucleated cell counts from reference gene primer amplification. The method was immunoSEQ multiplex PCR; TCRdb's version includes in-frame clones alone and lacks a portion of them. The DNA was the basis for D and trimming; V, J and clone size are from that table. The table includes some 240,000 clones, over 75% detected once. Input material: peripheral blood. The rearrangement uses TRBV19 and TRBJ2-3, with 8 bases matching TRBD1. The clonotype was recovered from a human donor in a cohort sampled during active COVID-19. This chain's CDR3 is CASSPGQVNTQYF. Here the CDR3 DNA reads TGTGCCAGTAGTCCGGGACAGGTGAATACGCAGTATTTT.